The rows below give T cell receptor beta chains drawn from one sample of a study of blood T cell repertoires in COVID-19. Produced via immunoSEQ multiplex PCR; TCRdb's table is partial and in-frame only. This table holds roughly 150,000 clones, around 87% found once. The sequenced sample was peripheral blood. All receptors derive from a man aged 18 to 30 with COVID-19, enrolled during active disease. Both conserved end residues are part of each CDR3. Fields, in order: V gene, J gene, clone size, CDR3 length, D gene, CDR3 DNA, CDR3 protein. A D gene is named only where the DNA matches it firmly. Clone size is not always given. Where it is, it says once, few, many or a class for expanded clones.

>TRBV29-1|TRBJ2-5|NA|15|NA
TGCAGCGCGGGGGGTTCAGGGGGGTACCAAGAGACCCAGTACTTC
CSAGGSGGYQETQYF
>TRBV6-2/TRBV6-3|TRBJ2-7|NA|13|TRBD2
TGTGCCAGCAGTCTGGGACTAGCCTACGAGCAGTACTTC
CASSLGLAYEQYF
>TRBV28|TRBJ2-3|once|17|TRBD1
TGTGCCAGCAGTTTACAGGACAGGGTGCTGAGCACAGATACGCAGTATTTT
CASSLQDRVLSTDTQYF
>TRBV18|TRBJ1-1|NA|14|NA
TGTGCCAGCTCACTATCAGGGCAAAACACTGAAGCTTTCTTT
CASSLSGQNTEAFF
>TRBV11-2|TRBJ2-7|once|14|TRBD2
TGTGCCAGCGCACCGGGACTAGGCACCTACGAGCAGTACTTC
CASAPGLGTYEQYF
>TRBV7-9|TRBJ1-6|NA|15|NA
TGTGCCAGCAGCTTAGAGCGGCTCCCTAATTCACCCCTCCACTTT
CASSLERLPNSPLHF
>TRBV11-2|TRBJ2-7|once|15|NA
TGTGCCAGCAGCCCCCGACGACAGGGACTTTACGAGCAGTACTTC
CASSPRRQGLYEQYF
>TRBV29-1|TRBJ2-7|NA|12|TRBD1
TGCAGCGTGATGAAGGACAGGGACGAGCAGTACTTC
CSVMKDRDEQYF
>TRBV2|TRBJ1-6|NA|13|NA
TGTGCCAGCTGGGACAATCAAGGATCACCCCTCCACTTT
CASWDNQGSPLHF
>TRBV9|TRBJ2-7|NA|13|TRBD1
TGTGCCAGCAGCGTAGGGGGACAGGGGGTGCAGTACTTC
CASSVGGQGVQYF
>TRBV25-1|TRBJ2-1|NA|15|NA
TGTGCCAGCAGTGCCCTTTCTTTATCCTACAATGAGCAGTTCTTC
CASSALSLSYNEQFF
>TRBV7-2|TRBJ2-7|NA|13|NA
TGTGCCAGCAGCTTAGCGGGAGCCTACGAGCAGTACTTC
CASSLAGAYEQYF
>TRBV18|TRBJ1-1|NA|16|TRBD1
TGTGCCAGCTCACCAGGGACAGGGGGCCCGAACACTGAAGCTTTCTTT
CASSPGTGGPNTEAFF
>TRBV7-8|TRBJ2-3|few|15|TRBD2
TGTGCCAGCAGCTTAGTGGGGACTAGCGGTTATACGCAGTATTTT
CASSLVGTSGYTQYF